The clone carrying this T cell receptor beta chain appeared once. These data belong to a study of shared clonotypes between healthy human individuals. TCRdb's copy holds only in-frame clones and misses some; the assay was immunoSEQ multiplex PCR. The top ten hold 0.37% of the sample, which has under 2.5 million clones, 80% to 95% seen once. CDR1 is SEHNR, CDR2 FQNEAQ, per germline (reference sequence). The CDR3 is 15 residues long. V was pared by 1 base and J by 4 bases, with 11 bases between. This sequence originates from a young man in good health. Some clones in this sample may be carry-over from other donors' samples. This chain links TRBV7-9 with TRBJ1-5; tentatively, D is TRBD1 (5 bases). Sequences were obtained from naive CD4+ T cells from PBMCs. The sample's subset: CD45RA+ positively selected. CDR3: CASSLGDVRNQPQHF. The CDR3 region has the DNA TGTGCCAGCAGCTTAGGGGACGTGCGAAATCAGCCCCAGCATTTT.